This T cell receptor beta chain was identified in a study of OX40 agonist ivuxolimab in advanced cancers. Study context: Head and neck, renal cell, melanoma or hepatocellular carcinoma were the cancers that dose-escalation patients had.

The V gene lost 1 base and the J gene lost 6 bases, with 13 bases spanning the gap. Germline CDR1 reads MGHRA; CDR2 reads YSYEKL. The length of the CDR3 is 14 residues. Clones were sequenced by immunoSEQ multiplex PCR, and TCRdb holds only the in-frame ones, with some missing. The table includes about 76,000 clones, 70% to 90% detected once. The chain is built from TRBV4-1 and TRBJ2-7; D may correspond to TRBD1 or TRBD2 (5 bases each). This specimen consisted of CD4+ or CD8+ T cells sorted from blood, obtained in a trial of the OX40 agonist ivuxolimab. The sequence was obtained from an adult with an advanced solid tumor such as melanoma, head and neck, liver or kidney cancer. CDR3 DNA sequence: TGCGCCAGCAGCCAAGTGGTGGGACCCCCCGAGCAGTACTTC. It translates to CASSQVVGPPEQYF.